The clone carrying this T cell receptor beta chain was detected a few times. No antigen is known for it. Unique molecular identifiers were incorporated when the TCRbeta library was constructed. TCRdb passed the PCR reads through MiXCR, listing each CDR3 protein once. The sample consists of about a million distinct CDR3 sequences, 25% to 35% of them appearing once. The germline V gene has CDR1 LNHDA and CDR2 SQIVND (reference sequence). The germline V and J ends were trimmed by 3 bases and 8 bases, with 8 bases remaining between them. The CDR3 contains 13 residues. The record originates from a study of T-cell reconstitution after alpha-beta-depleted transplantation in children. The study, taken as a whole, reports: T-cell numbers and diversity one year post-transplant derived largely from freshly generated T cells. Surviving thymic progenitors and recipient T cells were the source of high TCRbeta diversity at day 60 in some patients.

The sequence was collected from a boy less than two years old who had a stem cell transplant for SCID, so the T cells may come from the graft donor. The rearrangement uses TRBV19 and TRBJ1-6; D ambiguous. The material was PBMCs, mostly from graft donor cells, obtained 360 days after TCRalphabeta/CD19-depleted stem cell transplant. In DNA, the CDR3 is TGTGCCAGTAGTATTGAGTTAGATTCACCCCTCCACTTT. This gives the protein CASSIELDSPLHF.